The T cell receptor (beta chain) under discussion was sequenced for a study of blood T cell repertoires in COVID-19 (dated by TCRdb to 2018 to 2020). Turning to the overall study: The collaborator samples originated in the United States, Italy and Spain and spanned the acute and convalescent phases of COVID-19. The prospective study material was composed of cDNA or gDNA derived from T cells, B-cell-depleted T cells, or PBMCs. Where available, HLA class I and class II types were taken from metadata supplied by the sample provider and were not determined by assay-based typing. A freely available public database, intended as a resource for researchers studying the immune response to SARS-CoV-2, is where the repertoires were released. Nearly every sample came with metadata listing a de-identified subject ID, COVID-19 status, age in years and sex. Samples were obtained from the ongoing ImmuneRACE study (first 160 participants) and from 1,254 subjects provided by 6 global collaborators. Subjects who had been exposed to COVID-19, were actively infected with it, or had recovered from it provided the deeply sampled blood TCRbeta repertoires that made up the dataset. What the work shows at the level of the full study, not this receptor alone: How much clinical and demographic metadata was included differed by source and by participant, and the metadata was provided uncurated.

In Seattle, one collaborating source enrolled patients while the infection was active and tracked those patients longitudinally over the course of disease. The collaborating institutions used their own protocols to collect whole blood in K2EDTA tubes. For TCRbeta analysis, collaborators shipped samples as frozen whole blood, isolated PBMCs, or DNA extracted from either of those sample types. Of note for this clone: The clone's antigen remains unknown. Base qualities were left out, and no much larger clone turns up one base away.

The immunoSEQ Assay, a bias-controlled multiplex PCR, was used to amplify TCRbeta CDR3 regions from genomic DNA. Per the authors' processing: Within the assay, amplification of reference gene primers was used to estimate how many nucleated cells each sample contained. To quantify the absolute abundance of each unique TCRbeta CDR3 rearrangement, sequence reads were collapsed and filtered. Productive Simpson clonality was computed per sample as the square root of Simpson's diversity index over productive rearrangements. TCRdb re-hosts the immuneACCESS table, in-frame sequences only. Its copies lack some clones; in the studies checked, an unresolved V gene accounts for under half of them, and the cause for the rest is not known. V and J calls and clone size are given by that table; D and trimming were obtained from the DNA. The sample includes approximately 200,000 clones, with about 81% observed a single time. Of the sample, roughly 10% is held by the ten largest clones.

Measured from the cysteine to the phenylalanine, the CDR3 is 15 residues long. The CDR3 DNA has 45 bases and is translated from base 1. Trimmed from V: 0 bases; trimmed from J: 5 bases; junction bases lacking a gene match: 3. Sequences SGHDT (CDR1) and YYEEEE (CDR2) are obtained from the germline V gene. The receptor was isolated from a woman of 80 years or more with COVID-19, enrolled during active disease. Sequenced: peripheral blood. The V and J segments used are TRBV5-6 and TRBJ2-7; TRBD2 matches 12 bases in the middle. The nucleotides are TGTGCCAGCAGCTTGGTAACTAGCGGGAGGAACGAGCAGTACTTC. Its translation is CASSLVTSGRNEQYF.